The rows below give T cell receptor beta chains drawn from one sample of a study of blood T cell repertoires in COVID-19. The table came from immunoSEQ multiplex PCR; TCRdb's copy has only in-frame clones and leaves some out. The sample lists about 110,000 clones, more than 80% occurring once. Sequencing was carried out using peripheral blood. These receptors came from a human donor in a cohort sampled during active COVID-19. Each CDR3 is given with its conserved first and last residue. The D gene is left open where the match is weak. Size tells how often a clone was seen (once, few, many) or the class of an expanded clone, and some rows leave it out.

V	D	J	size	DNA	CDR3
TRBV5-1	TRBD1	TRBJ1-2	-	TGCGCCAGCAGCACCCAACAGGGGGAAGGCTACACCTTC	CASSTQQGEGYTF
TRBV9	-	TRBJ2-5	-	TGTGCCAGCAGCGTAGGGGCTCGAGAGACCCAGTACTTC	CASSVGARETQYF
TRBV6-5	TRBD2	TRBJ2-1	-	TGTGCCAGCAGTTCCTCCGCGGGGGGGCTTGGGAATGAGCAGTTCTTC	CASSSSAGGLGNEQFF
TRBV7-3	TRBD1	TRBJ2-5	-	TGTGCCAGCAGCTTCGGACAGGGGCGGGAGACCCAGTACTTC	CASSFGQGRETQYF
TRBV27	TRBD2	TRBJ2-1	-	TGTGCCAGCAGTTTGGACCTAGCGGGAACAATAGAGCAGTTCTTC	CASSLDLAGTIEQFF
TRBV6-5	-	TRBJ2-5	-	TGTGCCAGCAGCGCCCGGAGGATACGGGAGACCCAGTACTTC	CASSARRIRETQYF
TRBV10-3	TRBD2	TRBJ2-2	-	TGTGCCATCAGTGGGACTAGCGGGAGAGGCACCGGGGAGCTGTTTTTT	CAISGTSGRGTGELFF
TRBV19	-	TRBJ2-2	-	TGTGCCAGTAGGCTGGGGTTGCGGGCCGGGGAGCTGTTTTTT	CASRLGLRAGELFF
TRBV4-1	TRBD1	TRBJ1-2	-	TGCGCCAGCAGCCAAGGTGGGGGCAGGGGGTCCTATGGCTACACCTTC	CASSQGGGRGSYGYTF
TRBV2	-	TRBJ1-6	-	TGTGCCAGCAGTGAACCGGGCGGGCAGGCGAATTCACCCCTCCACTTT	CASSEPGGQANSPLHF
TRBV12-3/TRBV12-4	-	TRBJ1-3	-	TGTGCCAGCACCGGGACATCTGGAAACACCATATATTTT	CASTGTSGNTIYF
TRBV7-9	TRBD2	TRBJ2-7	-	TGTGCCAGCAGCTTAGTAAGGACTAGCGTCGAGCAGTACTTC	CASSLVRTSVEQYF
TRBV10-3	TRBD1	TRBJ1-4	once	TGTGCCTCTCGGACAGGGAAGGAAAAACTGTTTTTT	CASRTGKEKLFF
TRBV7-3	-	TRBJ2-5	-	TGTGCCAGCAGCCCACATGGTGGAGAGACCCAGTACTTC	CASSPHGGETQYF
TRBV2	TRBD2	TRBJ2-1	once	TGTGCCAGCAGGGACGTGGGACTAGCGGGGAGATCATACAATGAGCAGTTCTTC	CASRDVGLAGRSYNEQFF
TRBV28	-	TRBJ2-4	-	TGTGCCAGCAGTTTCCCGGGAACGGACATTCAGTACTTC	CASSFPGTDIQYF
TRBV5-1	-	TRBJ2-5	once	TGCGCCAGCAGCTTTAGTCCGGGGATCGGGGAGACCCAGTACTTC	CASSFSPGIGETQYF
TRBV6-5	TRBD2	TRBJ2-5	-	TGTGCCAGCAGCAGCGGGAGGCAAGAGACCCAGTACTTC	CASSSGRQETQYF
TRBV7-2	-	TRBJ2-5	-	TGTGCCAGCAGCCTTACACGGGAAACCCAAGAGACCCAGTACTTC	CASSLTRETQETQYF
TRBV5-6	-	TRBJ1-4	-	TGTGCCAGCAGACGAGTGGCAGGGGTAGGGACTAATGAAAAACTGTTTTTT	CASRRVAGVGTNEKLFF
TRBV29-1	TRBD1	TRBJ2-2	-	TGCAGCGTGGACAGGGGGAACACCGGGGAGCTGTTTTTT	CSVDRGNTGELFF
TRBV20-1	-	TRBJ2-5	-	TGCAGTGCTAGAGATCTACGGGACCAGTACTTC	CSARDLRDQYF
TRBV5-4	TRBD2	TRBJ2-7	-	TGTGCCAGCAGTCCTAGCGGGGGAGCGTACGAGCAGTACTTC	CASSPSGGAYEQYF
TRBV4-3	-	TRBJ2-7	-	TGCGCCAGCAGCCAACTAGGTAGCTACGAGCAGTACTTC	CASSQLGSYEQYF
TRBV12-3/TRBV12-4	-	TRBJ1-5	-	TGTGCCAGCAGTTGGGCAGGCAATCAGCCCCAGCATTTT	CASSWAGNQPQHF
TRBV2	-	TRBJ1-5	many	TGTGCCAGCAGTGTGGAGAGAGGCAATCAGCCCCAGCATTTT	CASSVERGNQPQHF
TRBV24-1	-	TRBJ2-7	-	TGTGCCACGGGGGGGACAGGATCTTCCTACGAGCAGTACTTC	CATGGTGSSYEQYF
TRBV29-1	-	TRBJ1-2	-	TGCAGCGTTGCGGAGAAGGGGTGGAACTATGGCTACACCTTC	CSVAEKGWNYGYTF
TRBV7-2	-	TRBJ2-7	-	TGTGCCAGCAGCTCCCCAGGGGGGTCTCTGTACGAGCAGTACTTC	CASSSPGGSLYEQYF
TRBV13	TRBD1	TRBJ2-5	-	TGTGCCAGCAGCTGTCAGGGGGTCGGCCAAGAGACCCAGTACTTC	CASSCQGVGQETQYF
TRBV7-2	-	TRBJ2-7	-	TGTGCCAGCAGCTTAGGCGGGGACAGAACCTACGAGCAGTACTTC	CASSLGGDRTYEQYF
TRBV5-1	TRBD2	TRBJ2-1	-	TGCGCCAGCAGCCTCCTAGCGGGAGGCTTCAATGAGCAGTTCTTC	CASSLLAGGFNEQFF
TRBV19	TRBD1	TRBJ1-1	-	TGTGCCAGTAGAGTAACGACAGGGGAAGCTTTCTTT	CASRVTTGEAFF
TRBV19	TRBD1	TRBJ2-2	-	TGTGCCAGTAGTATAGGCAGGGGGCGATCCGGGGAGCTGTTTTTT	CASSIGRGRSGELFF
TRBV28	-	TRBJ2-1	-	TGTGCCAGCAGTTTAAGGCAGGGGTATAGTGTGTTCTTC	CASSLRQGYSVFF
TRBV7-6	TRBD2	TRBJ2-1	-	TGTGCCAGCAGCTTATACCCTCTTAGCGGGAGCTCCTACAATGAGCAGTTCTTC	CASSLYPLSGSSYNEQFF
TRBV29-1	-	TRBJ1-1	-	TGCAGCGTTTACGGACAGCTTGAAGCTTTCTTT	CSVYGQLEAFF
TRBV11-2	-	TRBJ2-3	-	TGTGCCAGCAGCTTAAGACAGACTAGCACAGATACGCAGTATTTT	CASSLRQTSTDTQYF
TRBV6-2/TRBV6-3	-	TRBJ2-4	once	TGTGCCAGCAGTTACCTACTAGAAATAGCCAAAAACATTCAGTACTTC	CASSYLLEIAKNIQYF
TRBV6-2/TRBV6-3	TRBD1	TRBJ1-5	once	TGTGCCAGCAGTTACAGGGGGAACAGGGGGCGATTCAATCAGCCCCAGCATTTT	CASSYRGNRGRFNQPQHF
TRBV12-3/TRBV12-4	-	TRBJ2-7	-	TGTGCCAGCAGTCCAAGACCGAGGAACGAGCAGTACTTC	CASSPRPRNEQYF
TRBV3-1/TRBV3-2	TRBD2	TRBJ2-1	-	TGTGCCAGCAGCCAAGAGTTCCAGCGGGGGGGGCATGAGCAGTTCTTC	CASSQEFQRGGHEQFF
TRBV19	-	TRBJ1-6	-	TGTGCCAGTAGTATTCGGGTTCCGGATTCACCCCTCCACTTT	CASSIRVPDSPLHF
TRBV11-3	TRBD1	TRBJ2-3	-	TGTGCCAGCAGCAGGGACAGGGGGGCAGATACGCAGTATTTT	CASSRDRGADTQYF
TRBV11-2	-	TRBJ2-3	-	TGTGCCAGCAGCTCGCGTCCGGGTCCCCGCACAGATACGCAGTATTTT	CASSSRPGPRTDTQYF
TRBV7-6	TRBD2	TRBJ2-3	-	TGTGCCAGCAGCTTAGTAGGGCGGGAGCTCGCAGATACGCAGTATTTT	CASSLVGRELADTQYF
TRBV5-1	TRBD1	TRBJ2-3	-	TGCGCCAGCAGCTCGGACAGGGGGCCAGATACGCAGTATTTT	CASSSDRGPDTQYF
TRBV11-3	-	TRBJ2-2	-	TGTGCCAGCAGAATTTCGGTAAACACCGGGGAGCTGTTTTTT	CASRISVNTGELFF
TRBV5-1	-	TRBJ2-1	-	TGCGCCAGCAGCTTGGGACTTACAGGGCGAGCCTACAATGAGCAGTTCTTC	CASSLGLTGRAYNEQFF
TRBV11-2	TRBD1	TRBJ2-6	once	TGTGCCAGCAGCCCTCGGGACAGGATGCACTCTGGGGCCAACGTCCTGACTTTC	CASSPRDRMHSGANVLTF
TRBV2	TRBD1	TRBJ2-2	-	TGTGCCAGCAGTGTCCGGGACAGGGGGCTGGTCGGGGAGCTGTTTTTT	CASSVRDRGLVGELFF
TRBV7-9	TRBD1	TRBJ1-1	-	TGTGCCAGCAGCCGGAGTCTAACAGGGGCTGAAGCTTTCTTT	CASSRSLTGAEAFF
TRBV12-5	-	TRBJ2-3	-	TGTGCTAGTGGTGTCGGGAGAGATACGCAGTATTTT	CASGVGRDTQYF
TRBV4-3	-	TRBJ1-1	-	TGCGCCAGCAGCCAAACCCCCCAGGGTAATACTGAAGCTTTCTTT	CASSQTPQGNTEAFF
TRBV24-1	TRBD2	TRBJ2-3	-	TGTGCCACCAGTGATTTAAAGGCGGGGGGGACTATGACAGATACGCAGTATTTT	CATSDLKAGGTMTDTQYF
TRBV4-3	-	TRBJ2-7	once	TGCGCCAGCAGCGATGGGAACAGGCCTATTTACGAGCAGTACTTC	CASSDGNRPIYEQYF
TRBV12-5	TRBD1	TRBJ2-2	few	TGTGCTAGTGGTTTGGGGACAGGGTGGGCCGGGGAGCTGTTTTTT	CASGLGTGWAGELFF
TRBV7-2	-	TRBJ2-5	-	TGTGCCAGCAGCTCCACCTCCCTATCGGGAGAGACCCAGTACTTC	CASSSTSLSGETQYF
TRBV9	TRBD2	TRBJ2-3	-	TGTGCCAGCAGCGTGGGGACTAGCGGGGGAACCTTCTATGGGGCTAGCACAGATACGCAGTATTTT	CASSVGTSGGTFYGASTDTQYF